The 2 T cell receptor beta chains below come from one sample, sequenced in a study of blood T cell repertoires in COVID-19. Assay used: immunoSEQ multiplex PCR; TCRdb lists only in-frame clones, some missing. The data show about 210,000 clones, more than 80% seen once. Sequencing was done on a sample of PBMCs or T cells enriched from blood (not recorded which). The origin of the receptors is a man in his forties or fifties who had recovered from COVID-19.

The rearrangement uses TRBV2 and TRBJ1-1, with 7 bases lining up with TRBD1. The trim removed 5 bases at V and 12 bases at J, leaving 6 bases unmatched. From germline, CDR1 is SNHLY and CDR2 FYNNEI. This CDR3 has 11 residues. In DNA form, the CDR3 reads TGTGCCAGCAGTAGGAGGGGGCCCTCTTTCTTT. This sequence encodes CASSRRGPSFF.

The chain recombines TRBV2 with TRBJ2-5; a possible D gene is TRBD2 (6 bases). The CDR3 is 16 residues long. Germline-derived CDR1 and CDR2 are SNHLY and FYNNEI. V shed 4 bases and J shed 2 bases, with 17 bases lying between them. The CDR3 loop is CASSAKTAGRQETQYF. CDR3 sequence (DNA): TGTGCCAGCAGTGCCAAAACTGCGGGACGACAAGAGACCCAGTACTTC. Supplemented by reference TRBV2 and TRBJ2-5, the full variable domain reads EPEVTQTPSHQVTQMGQEVILRCVPISNHLYFYWYRQILGQKVEFLVSFYNNEISEKSEIFDDQFSVERPDGSNFTLKIRSTKLEDSAMYFCASSAKTAGRQETQYFGPGTRLLVL.